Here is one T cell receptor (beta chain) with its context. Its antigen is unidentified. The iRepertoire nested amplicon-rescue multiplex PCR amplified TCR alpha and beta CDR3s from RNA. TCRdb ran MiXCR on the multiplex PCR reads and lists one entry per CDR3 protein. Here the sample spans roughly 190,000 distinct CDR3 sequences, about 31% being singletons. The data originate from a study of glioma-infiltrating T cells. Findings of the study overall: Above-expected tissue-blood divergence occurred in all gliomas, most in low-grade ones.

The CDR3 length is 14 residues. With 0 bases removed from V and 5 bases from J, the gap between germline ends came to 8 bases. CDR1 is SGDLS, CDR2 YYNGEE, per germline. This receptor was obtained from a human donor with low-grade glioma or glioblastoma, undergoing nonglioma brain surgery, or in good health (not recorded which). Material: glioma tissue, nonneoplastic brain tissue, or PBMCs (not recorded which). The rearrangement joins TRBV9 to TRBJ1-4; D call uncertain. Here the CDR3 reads CASSVAEGNEKLFF. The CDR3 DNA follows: TGTGCCAGCAGCGTAGCTGAGGGAAATGAAAAACTGTTTTTT. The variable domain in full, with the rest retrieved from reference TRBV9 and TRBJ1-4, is DSGVTQTPKHLITATGQRVTLRCSPRSGDLSVYWYQQSLDQGLQFLIQYYNGEERAKGNILERFSAQQFPDLHSELNLSSLELGDSALYFCASSVAEGNEKLFFGSGTQLSVL.